The 27 T cell receptor beta chains below were found in one sample sequenced in a study of shared clonotypes between healthy human individuals. Repertoires were generated with immunoSEQ multiplex PCR, while TCRdb's copy carries only in-frame clones and drops some. The sample consists of 550,000 to 600,000 clones, around three quarters of them appearing once. The specimen was PBMCs. These receptors were taken from a woman between 35 and 50 years old in good health. Some clones in this sample may be carry-over from other donors' samples.

The rearrangement joins TRBV6-4 to TRBJ1-1; 8 positions match TRBD1. The germline V gene has CDR1 MRHNA and CDR2 SNTAGT. With 6 bases clipped from V and 7 bases from J, the junction kept 7 bases outside the gene matches. There are 13 residues in the CDR3. CDR3 nucleotides: TGTGCCAGCAGACCCAGGGGGCGGGTTGAAGCTTTCTTT. This encodes CASRPRGRVEAFF.

The sample holds a few counts of this clone. The genes are TRBV7-3 and TRBJ2-1; 7 positions match TRBD2. The CDR3 loop spans 14 amino acids. Germline CDR1 reads SGHTA; CDR2 reads FQGTGA. The V gene end was trimmed by 2 bases and the J gene end by 10 bases; junction bases not matched to a gene: 8. CDR3 residues: CASSLLAADGEQFF. The CDR3 nucleotides read TGTGCCAGCAGCTTACTAGCGGCCGATGGAGAGCAGTTCTTC.

This rearrangement joins TRBV30 to TRBJ2-3; D is unresolved. V lost 4 bases and J 2 bases, leaving 7 bases between the germline ends. Germline V gene lookup returns CDR1 GTSNPN and CDR2 SVGIG (reference sequence). The CDR3 totals 12 residues. CDR3 coding DNA: TGTGCCTGGACGGCATCCACAGATACGCAGTATTTT. Residues: CAWTASTDTQYF. The whole variable domain, remainder taken from reference TRBV30 and TRBJ2-3, is SQTIHQWPATLVQPVGSPLSLECTVEGTSNPNLYWYRQAAGRGLQLLFYSVGIGQISSEVPQNLSASRPQDRQFILSSKKLLLSDSGFYLCAWTASTDTQYFGPGTRLTVL.

The chain recombines TRBV6-6 with TRBJ2-1, with D perhaps matching TRBD1 (5 bases). V was pared by 9 bases and J by 8 bases, with 17 bases between. From germline, CDR1 is MNHNY and CDR2 SVGAGI (reference sequence). The CDR3 loop spans 13 amino acids. CDR3 sequence (DNA): TGTGCCAGATCCAGGGCGTTTTGGGATGAGCAGTTCTTC. It translates to CARSRAFWDEQFF.

The rearrangement links TRBV28 to TRBJ1-2; D unclear. This CDR3 region has 14 residues. Trimming took 3 bases from V and 5 from J, leaving 13 bases between them. Germline CDR1 reads MDHEN; CDR2 reads SYDVKM. The CDR3 is CASSFSRRSYGYTF. The CDR3 DNA follows: TGTGCCAGCAGTTTTTCCCGGCGGTCTTATGGCTACACCTTC.

The V and J genes are TRBV6-5 and TRBJ2-3, with 11 bases that match TRBD2. Per the germline V gene, CDR1 is MNHEY and CDR2 is SVGAGI. This CDR3 spans 16 amino acids. Trimming took 4 bases from V and 0 from J; bases not matched to a gene: 3. The CDR3 nucleotides read TGTGCCAGCAGTTGGCTAGCGGGAGGAAGCACAGATACGCAGTATTTT. Encoded protein: CASSWLAGGSTDTQYF.

The rearrangement joins TRBV4-1 to TRBJ1-5; D not resolved. The CDR3 has 15 amino acids. Trimming removed 0 bases at V and 5 bases at J, with 11 bases between. CDR1 and CDR2 from the germline V gene are MGHRA and YSYEKL. The CDR3 DNA reads as TGCGCCAGCAGCCAAGAGCCTCACGGTTATCAGCCCCAGCATTTT. Its protein product is CASSQEPHGYQPQHF.

The chain couples TRBV7-9 to TRBJ1-1; 11 positions agree with TRBD1. CDR1 SEHNR and CDR2 FQNEAQ come from the germline V gene (reference sequence). J gave up 11 bases and V 1 base, and 3 bases lay outside the gene matches. This CDR3 region has 13 residues. Here the CDR3 DNA reads TGTGCCAGCAGCTTAGGGGACAGGGGGGACGCTTTCTTT. Translated: CASSLGDRGDAFF.

The rearrangement joins TRBV13 to TRBJ2-7; 9 positions agree with TRBD2. Germline values: CDR1 PRHDT, CDR2 FYEKMQ (reference sequence). The V and J ends lost 5 bases and 6 bases, in that order; junction bases with no gene match: 8. The CDR3 contains 14 residues. The CDR3 spells CASSLTGLALEQYF. CDR3 DNA sequence: TGTGCCAGCAGCCTAACCGGACTAGCGCTCGAGCAGTACTTC. Based on the CDR3 plus reference TRBV13 and TRBJ2-7, the full variable domain is AAGVIQSPRHLIKEKRETATLKCYPIPRHDTVYWYQQGPGQDPQFLISFYEKMQSDKGSIPDRFSAQQFSDYHSELNMSSLELGDSALYFCASSLTGLALEQYFGPGTRLTVT.

The chain couples TRBV6-5 to TRBJ2-1; a weak D match, TRBD1 (5 bases). The CDR3 has 11 residues. Trimming removed 10 bases from V and 10 bases from J, with 14 bases in between. Germline V gives CDR1 MNHEY, CDR2 SVGAGI. The CDR3: CATRRTWEQFF. CDR3 nucleotides: TGTGCCACCCGACGGACATGGGAGCAGTTCTTC.

This rearrangement joins TRBV5-1 to TRBJ2-1; D is undetermined. The V end was cut by 2 bases, the J end by 3 bases, with 6 bases between. Looked up from germline, CDR1 is SGHRS and CDR2 is YFSETQ. The CDR3 is 13 residues long. The CDR3 reads CASSFNSYNEQFF. CDR3 coding DNA: TGCGCCAGCAGCTTTAACAGCTACAATGAGCAGTTCTTC.

This clone has just one count. The chain joins TRBV28 to TRBJ2-6; tentative D call: TRBD1 (6 bases). Germline-derived CDR1 and CDR2 are MDHEN and SYDVKM. The CDR3 loop spans 15 amino acids. The V gene lost 3 bases and the J gene lost 2 bases, with 8 bases spanning the gap. CDR3 in DNA: TGTGCCAGCAGTTTGGCAGGGGCTGGGGCCAACGTCCTGACTTTC. Its translation: CASSLAGAGANVLTF. The full variable domain, with the rest looked up from reference TRBV28 and TRBJ2-6, is DVKVTQSSRYLVKRTGEKVFLECVQDMDHENMFWYRQDPGLGLRLIYFSYDVKMKEKGDIPEGYSVSREKKERFSLILESASTNQTSMYLCASSLAGAGANVLTFGAGSRLTVL.

This chain uses TRBV11-3 with TRBJ2-1; D is perhaps TRBD1 (6 bases). This CDR3 is built from 13 residues. Germline-derived CDR1 and CDR2 are SGHNT and YENEEA. V was trimmed by 5 bases and J by 8 bases, leaving 13 bases between them. CDR3 protein: CASSRTGTDEQFF. DNA for the CDR3: TGTGCCAGCAGCCGTACAGGGACCGATGAGCAGTTCTTC. Complete variable domain (other parts from reference TRBV11-3 and TRBJ2-1): EAGVVQSPRYKIIEKKQPVAFWCNPISGHNTLYWYLQNLGQGPELLIRYENEEAVDDSQLPKDRFSAERLKGVDSTLKIQPAELGDSAVYLCASSRTGTDEQFFGPGTRLTVL.

The rearrangement joins TRBV5-6 to TRBJ2-1, with 11 bases identical to TRBD2. There are 15 residues in the CDR3. J lost 1 base, V lost 5 bases, and 2 bases had no gene match. Germline V gives CDR1 SGHDT, CDR2 YYEEEE. The CDR3 DNA sequence: TGTGCCAGCAGTCGGACTAGCGGGTCCTACAATGAGCAGTTCTTC. Residues: CASSRTSGSYNEQFF. Combining the CDR3 with reference TRBV5-6 and TRBJ2-1 gives the whole variable domain DAGVTQSPTHLIKTRGQQVTLRCSPKSGHDTVSWYQQALGQGPQFIFQYYEEEERQRGNFPDRFSGHQFPNYSSELNVNALLLGDSALYLCASSRTSGSYNEQFFGPGTRLTVL.

The gene calls are TRBV7-6 and TRBJ1-5; D remains unclear. V lost 1 base, J lost 7 bases, and 8 bases lay in between. This CDR3 contains 13 residues. Germline V gene sequence: CDR1 SGHVS, CDR2 FNYEAQ. CDR3 in amino acids: CASSLDPGQPQHF. The CDR3 nucleotides are TGTGCCAGCAGCTTAGACCCCGGGCAGCCCCAGCATTTT.

The genes are TRBV11-2 and TRBJ2-7; 10 nucleotides agree with TRBD2. V was pared by 7 bases and J by 2 bases, with 8 bases of the junction left unmatched. This CDR3 comprises 15 residues. Germline V gene data show CDR1 as SGHAT and CDR2 as FQNNGV. The chain's CDR3 is CASTAGAGGPYEQYF. For the CDR3, the DNA is TGTGCCAGCACCGCAGGAGCGGGAGGGCCCTACGAGCAGTACTTC.

In this sample, this clone turned up once. The rearrangement links TRBV7-3 to TRBJ2-7; TRBD1 aligns across 8 bases. The junction had 3 bases not matched to a gene; V was cut back by 5 bases and J by 3 bases. The CDR3 is made up of 13 amino acids. CDR1 and CDR2 from the germline V gene are SGHTA and FQGTGA. The CDR3 is CASSRDRGYEQYF. CDR3 nucleotides: TGTGCCAGCAGCCGAGACAGGGGCTACGAGCAGTACTTC.

On this clone itself: Germline is not matched at one junction end, which may reflect a read error. The rearrangement uses TRBV15 and TRBJ2-7; TRBD2 matches 7 bases. CDR1 and CDR2 (germline): LNHNV, YYDKDF (reference sequence). There are 15 residues in the CDR3. CDR3 DNA sequence: TGTGCCACCAGCAGAGTCGGGGGGAGCTCCCACGAGCAGTACTTC. Its protein product is CATSRVGGSSHEQYF. Variable domain in full (rest from reference TRBV15 and TRBJ2-7): DAMVIQNPRYQVTQFGKPVTLSCSQTLNHNVMYWYQQKSSQAPKLLFHYYDKDFNNEADTPDNFQSRRPNTSFCFLDIRSPGLGDTAMYLCATSRVGGSSHEQYFGPGTRLTVT.

The J gene is TRBJ1-5, the V gene TRBV29-1; D gene ambiguous. Germline lookup yields CDR1 SQVTM and CDR2 ANQGSEA. Trimming stripped 6 bases from V and 3 bases from J, with 9 bases between. There are 12 residues in the CDR3. The CDR3 sequence is CSVGANNQPQHF. CDR3 coding DNA: TGCAGCGTCGGCGCGAACAATCAGCCCCAGCATTTT.

The chain uses TRBV7-2 and TRBJ2-1; 7 nucleotides agree with TRBD2. Trimming removed 5 bases from V and 2 bases from J; junction bases left unmatched: 9. CDR1 and CDR2 from the germline V gene are SGHTA and FQGNSA. The CDR3 consists of 16 residues. CDR3 amino acids: CASSDRTRGPYNEQFF. In DNA form, the CDR3 reads TGTGCCAGCAGCGATCGGACTAGAGGGCCCTACAATGAGCAGTTCTTC.

This clone has a count of ten or more. The V and J genes are TRBV14 and TRBJ2-7; 7 bases align to TRBD2. The CDR3 contains 15 residues. The ends lost 2 bases at V and 3 bases at J; junction bases unmatched: 7. Germline V gene lookup returns CDR1 SGHDN and CDR2 FVKESK. Here the CDR3 DNA reads TGTGCCAGCAGCCAATACGGACTAGTCGGCTACGAGCAGTACTTC. Protein: CASSQYGLVGYEQYF.

The rearrangement links TRBV25-1 to TRBJ2-2; 8 bases agree with TRBD2. The junction had 6 bases not matched to a gene; V was cut back by 6 bases and J by 0 bases. CDR1 and CDR2 (germline): MGHDK, SYGVNS. The CDR3 consists of 16 residues. CDR3 amino acids: CASRLSSGPNTGELFF. CDR3 sequence (DNA): TGTGCCAGCAGACTATCTAGCGGGCCGAACACCGGGGAGCTGTTTTTT.

CDR3 in amino acids: CASGSGTGYNEQFF. CDR3 nucleotide sequence: TGTGCTAGTGGTTCCGGGACAGGCTACAATGAGCAGTTCTTC. V gene TRBV12-5 combines with J gene TRBJ2-1; TRBD1 matches 8 bases. V shed 4 bases, J shed 3 bases, and the junction held 2 bases outside the gene matches. The CDR3 length is 14 residues. CDR1 and CDR2 from the germline V gene are LGHNT and FRNRAP. The variable domain in full, completed from reference TRBV12-5 and TRBJ2-1, reads DARVTQTPRHKVTEMGQEVTMRCQPILGHNTVFWYRQTMMQGLELLAYFRNRAPLDDSGMPKDRFSAEMPDATLATLKIQPSEPRDSAVYFCASGSGTGYNEQFFGPGTRLTVL.

In the case of this clone: Germline and junction disagree at one end, which may indicate a read error. V usage is TRBV7-2 and J usage is TRBJ2-7; TRBD1 aligns across 9 bases. The CDR3 has 15 amino acids. Looked up from germline, CDR1 is SGHTA and CDR2 is FQGNSA. CDR3 nucleotides: TGTGCCAGCAGCCCCCATGGGACAGGGACTTTGCCCGCGGTTTTC. Translating gives CASSPHGTGTLPAVF.

The V and J genes are TRBV29-1 and TRBJ1-1; D is unresolved. This CDR3 is built from 13 residues. In germline, CDR1 is SQVTM, CDR2 ANQGSEA. V lost 4 bases and J 1 base, leaving 10 bases between the germline ends. In DNA form, the CDR3 reads TGCAGCGTTGGTAGTCCACCGAACACTGAAGCTTTCTTT. Its protein product is CSVGSPPNTEAFF.

The chain combines TRBV10-2 with TRBJ2-7, with 12 positions matching TRBD2. The ends lost 3 bases at V and 0 bases at J; junction bases unmatched: 3. The length of the CDR3 is 16 residues. Germline values: CDR1 WSHSY, CDR2 SAAADI. The CDR3, as DNA: TGCGCCAGCAGTGATACTAGCGGGAGGTCCTCCTACGAGCAGTACTTC. As protein: CASSDTSGRSSYEQYF.

V and J are TRBV6-1 and TRBJ2-3, with 14 bases that match TRBD2. After removal of 6 bases from V and 5 bases from J, the junction contained 4 bases not matched to a gene. The CDR3 has 15 amino acids. Germline CDR1 is MNHNS and CDR2 is SASEGT. CDR3 nucleotides: TGTGCCAGCAGGGGGACTAGCGGGAGAATAGATACGCAGTATTTT. Amino acids: CASRGTSGRIDTQYF.